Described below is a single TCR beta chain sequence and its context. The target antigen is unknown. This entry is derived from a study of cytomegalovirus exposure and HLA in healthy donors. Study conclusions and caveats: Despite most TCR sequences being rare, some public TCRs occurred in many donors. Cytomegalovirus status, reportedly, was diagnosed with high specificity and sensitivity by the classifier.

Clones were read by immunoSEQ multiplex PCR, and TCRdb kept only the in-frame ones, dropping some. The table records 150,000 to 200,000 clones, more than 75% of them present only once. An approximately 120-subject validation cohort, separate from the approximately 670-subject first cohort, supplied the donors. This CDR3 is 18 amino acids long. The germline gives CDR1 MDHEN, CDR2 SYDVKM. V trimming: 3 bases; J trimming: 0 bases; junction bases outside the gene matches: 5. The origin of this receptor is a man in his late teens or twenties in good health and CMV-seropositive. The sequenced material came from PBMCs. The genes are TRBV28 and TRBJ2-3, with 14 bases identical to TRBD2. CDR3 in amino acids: CASSFLGTSGSSTDTQYF. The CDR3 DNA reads TGTGCCAGCAGTTTCCTAGGGACTAGCGGGAGCAGCACAGATACGCAGTATTTT.